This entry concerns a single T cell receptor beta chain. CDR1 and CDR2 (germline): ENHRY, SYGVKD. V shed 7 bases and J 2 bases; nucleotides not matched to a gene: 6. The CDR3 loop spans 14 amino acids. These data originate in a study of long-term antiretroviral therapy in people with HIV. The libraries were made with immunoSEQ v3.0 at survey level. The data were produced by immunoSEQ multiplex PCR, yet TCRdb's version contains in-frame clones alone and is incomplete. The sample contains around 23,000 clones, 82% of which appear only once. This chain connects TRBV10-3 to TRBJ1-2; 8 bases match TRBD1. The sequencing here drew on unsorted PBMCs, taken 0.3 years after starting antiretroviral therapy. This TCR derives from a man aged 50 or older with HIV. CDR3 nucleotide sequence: TGTGCCATCATTCCGGGACAGGCAAACTATGGCTACACCTTC. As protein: CAIIPGQANYGYTF.